The rows below give T cell receptor beta chains drawn from one sample of a study of T cell repertoires in cytomegalovirus infection. From the reads, TCRdb called clonotypes with MiXCR, one entry per CDR3 protein. The table lists about 530,000 distinct CDR3 sequences, 26% of them singletons. The material sequenced was PBMCs. The receptors here all came from a human donor in good health (CMV status not recorded). Some clones in this sample may be carry-over from other donors' samples. The CDR3 runs from the conserved cysteine through the conserved F or W. Each record gives: J gene, clone size, V gene, D gene, CDR3 DNA, CDR3 protein. A D gene is named only where the DNA matches it firmly. Size tells how often a clone was seen (once, few, many) or the class of an expanded clone, and some rows leave it out.

J: TRBJ2-7
size: many
V: TRBV7-2
D: NA
DNA: TGTGCCAGCAGCTTAGGGGTTCTCTACGAGCAGTACTTC
CDR3: CASSLGVLYEQYF

J: TRBJ1-1
size: NA
V: TRBV19
D: NA
DNA: TGTGCCAGTAGTATAGTTTCCGGTACCGCTGAAGCTTTCTTT
CDR3: CASSIVSGTAEAFF

J: TRBJ1-4
size: few
V: TRBV14
D: NA
DNA: TGTGCCAGCAGCCACCTGAGGGAAGGGGGTGAAAAACTGTTTTTT
CDR3: CASSHLREGGEKLFF

J: TRBJ2-3
size: few
V: TRBV7-2
D: TRBD2
DNA: TGTGCCAGCAGCTTCCAGCGGGAGGGCGATTCAGATACGCAGTATTTT
CDR3: CASSFQREGDSDTQYF

J: TRBJ2-1
size: NA
V: TRBV20-1
D: TRBD1
DNA: TGCAGTGCTAGCCCCGGCCGGGACAGCATCAATGAGCAGTTCTTC
CDR3: CSASPGRDSINEQFF

J: TRBJ2-6
size: few
V: TRBV6-2/TRBV6-3
D: NA
DNA: TGTGCCAGCAGTTACTCGTTTGGGGCGTCTGGGGCCAACGTCCTGACTTTC
CDR3: CASSYSFGASGANVLTF

J: TRBJ2-1
size: few
V: TRBV14
D: NA
DNA: TGTGCCAGCAGCCAAGCCCTGATCCCGACGTTTTCCTACAATGAGCAGTTCTTC
CDR3: CASSQALIPTFSYNEQFF

J: TRBJ1-1
size: NA
V: TRBV29-1
D: NA
DNA: TGCAGCGTGGGCCAGGGAGGAGGCACTGAAGCTTTCTTT
CDR3: CSVGQGGGTEAFF

J: TRBJ2-2
size: few
V: TRBV29-1
D: NA
DNA: TGCAGCGTTGAAGATCGAGGATTAAACACCGGGGAGCTGTTTTTT
CDR3: CSVEDRGLNTGELFF

J: TRBJ1-4
size: NA
V: TRBV7-2
D: TRBD1
DNA: TGTGCCAGCAGCGGCCAGACAGGGGGCGGAGGTGAAAAACTGTTTTTT
CDR3: CASSGQTGGGGEKLFF

J: TRBJ1-1
size: NA
V: TRBV12-3/TRBV12-4
D: NA
DNA: TGTGCCAGCAGTTTGTCAGGGGACGCTGAAGCTTTCTTT
CDR3: CASSLSGDAEAFF

J: TRBJ2-1
size: few
V: TRBV5-1
D: NA
DNA: TGCGCCAGCAGTAGCCAGGCCTCGAACAATGAGCAGTTCTTC
CDR3: CASSSQASNNEQFF

J: TRBJ2-3
size: NA
V: TRBV27
D: TRBD1
DNA: TGTGCCACCCGAACAGGGGGCGGCCCAGATACGCAGTATTTT
CDR3: CATRTGGGPDTQYF

J: TRBJ2-1
size: many
V: TRBV7-8
D: TRBD2
DNA: TGTGCCAGCAGCTTAGGCGGGAGGGCCTACAATGAGCAGTTCTTC
CDR3: CASSLGGRAYNEQFF

J: TRBJ2-7
size: few
V: TRBV7-2
D: NA
DNA: TGTGCCAGCAGCCAAACTAGGGACACCGAGCAGTACTTC
CDR3: CASSQTRDTEQYF

J: TRBJ2-7
size: NA
V: TRBV7-9
D: NA
DNA: TGTGCCAGCAGCTTAGATTACGGAAACTACGAGCAGTACTTC
CDR3: CASSLDYGNYEQYF